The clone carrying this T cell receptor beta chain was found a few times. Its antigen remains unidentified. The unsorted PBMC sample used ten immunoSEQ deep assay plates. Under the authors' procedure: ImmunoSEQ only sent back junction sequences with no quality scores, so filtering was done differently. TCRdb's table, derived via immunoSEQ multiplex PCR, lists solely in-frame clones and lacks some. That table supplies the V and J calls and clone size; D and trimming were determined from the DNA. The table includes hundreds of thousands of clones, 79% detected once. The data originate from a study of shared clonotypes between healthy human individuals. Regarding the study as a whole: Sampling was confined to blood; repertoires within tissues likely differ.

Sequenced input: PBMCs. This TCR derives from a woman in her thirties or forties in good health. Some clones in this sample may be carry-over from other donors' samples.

CDR3 nucleotides: TGTGCCAGCAGCTTTAGCGGGAACTCCTACGAGCAGTACTTC. It yields the protein CASSFSGNSYEQYF. The rearrangement joins TRBV11-2 to TRBJ2-7; 8 nucleotides align to TRBD2. Germline CDR1 and CDR2: SGHAT and FQNNGV. The CDR3 is 14 amino acids. V lost 3 bases, J lost 0 bases, and 1 base stayed unmatched.